The source of this T cell receptor beta chain is a study of blood T cells in healthy people across ages. As for this clonotype: What it binds is unknown. Sequence at one end of the junction differs from germline and may be a read error.

General observations from the study: There was no known CMV status for donors, so expanded clonotype changes were possibly confounded. Reliance upon unsorted PBMCs precluded definitive naive versus antigen-experienced comparison.

The CDR3 totals 13 residues. Germline lookup yields CDR1 SQVTM and CDR2 ANQGSEA. All donors came from Russia, were Caucasian and healthy, and spanned ages 6 to 90. A sample-barcoded 5' primer and a J-beta primer mix were used in a second PCR of about 7 to 12 cycles. A tag from a template-switch adaptor with 12 random nucleotides marked each cDNA molecule. One entry per CDR3 protein results from TCRdb running MiXCR on the 5' RACE reads. This table has about 1.7 million distinct CDR3 sequences, 28% appearing once. The sample consisted of blood. The rearrangement joins TRBV29-1 to TRBJ2-1, with a weak D call TRBD1 (6 bases). This clonotype was obtained from a woman aged 25 to 39 in good health. The CDR3 sequence: CSASETGGDEQFF. DNA of the CDR3: TGCAGCGCCTCCGAGACAGGAGGCGATGAGCAATTCTTC.